The next 3 T cell receptor beta chains were all read from a single sample in a study of CD4 T cells in relation to SARS-CoV-2 and coronaviruses. Generated by immunoSEQ multiplex PCR, the TCRdb table keeps only in-frame clones and is missing some. The table has around 9,700 clones, 70% to 80% seen once. Antigens for these TCRs are unknown. The unexposed donors gave CD4+ T cells in about 2010-2019, prior to COVID-19. After ten to eleven days of culture, CD4+ T cells were isolated. Sequencing was done on a sample of CD4+ T cells from PBMCs, cultured in vitro. The receptors come from a human donor in good health.

This clone was detected a few times. V and J are TRBV4-1 and TRBJ1-5; 8 bases align to TRBD1. The CDR3 consists of 13 residues. Germline trimming cut 4 bases from V and 7 bases from J; bases unmatched to any gene: 3. Germline values: CDR1 MGHRA, CDR2 YSYEKL. The CDR3 protein is CASSRGQGQPQHF. The CDR3 nucleotides read TGCGCCAGCAGCCGCGGACAGGGACAGCCCCAGCATTTT.

V gene TRBV4-2 combines with J gene TRBJ2-4; D remains ambiguous. The ends were cut back, 1 base at V and 0 bases at J, with 4 bases in the middle. This CDR3 is 14 amino acids long. CDR1 LGHNA and CDR2 YNFKEQ come from the germline V gene. CDR3 sequence: CASSQAGAKNIQYF. CDR3 DNA sequence: TGTGCCAGCAGCCAAGCGGGAGCCAAAAACATTCAGTACTTC.

The chain combines TRBV30 with TRBJ2-3; possibly TRBD2 for D (6 bases). Germline assignment: CDR1 GTSNPN and CDR2 SVGIG (reference sequence). V gave up 0 bases and J gave up 4 bases, with 8 bases separating them. CDR3 length: 13 residues. The chain's CDR3 is CAWSVTGADTQYF. The CDR3 DNA sequence: TGTGCCTGGAGTGTTACGGGAGCAGATACGCAGTATTTT.